The 27 T cell receptor beta chains in this list originate from one sample, sequenced in a study of regulatory T cells in long-lasting Graves disease. With iRepertoire HTBI primers and Arm-PCR of CDR3 regions, TCR beta libraries were built. TCRdb re-called the multiplex PCR reads with MiXCR, one entry per CDR3 protein. The table shows hundreds of thousands of distinct CDR3 sequences, with around 21% occurring only once. The time point denotes: persistent/refractory GD, antithyroid drugs over 5 years with positive TRAb. The TCR library was prepared using RNA isolated from PBMCs. This sample comprised peripheral blood mononuclear cells (PBMCs), obtained when the disease was refractory, from a patient treated with antithyroid drugs. These receptors originate from a female donor with Graves disease.

This clonotype showed up many times. J is TRBJ1-5 and V is TRBV6-1; D is uncertain. The germline CDR1 and CDR2 sequences are MNHNS and SASEGT. This CDR3 contains 15 residues. The V gene lost 6 bases and the J gene lost 4 bases, with 16 bases spanning the gap. Written as DNA, the CDR3 is TGTGCCAGCAGAGAGGCCATTCGGGTGAATCAGCCCCAGCATTTT. Translation gives CASREAIRVNQPQHF.

J is TRBJ1-2 and V is TRBV30; D is ambiguous. CDR1 and CDR2 from the germline V gene are GTSNPN and SVGIG (reference sequence). The CDR3 has 13 residues. V lost 2 bases and J 1 base, leaving 8 bases between the germline ends. The CDR3 loop is CAWSPLNNYGYTF. DNA for the CDR3: TGTGCCTGGAGTCCTCTCAATAACTATGGCTACACCTTC.

This clonotype showed up just a few times. The gene calls are TRBV28 and TRBJ1-4, with 7 bases that match TRBD1. Germline CDR1 reads MDHEN; CDR2 reads SYDVKM. V shed 2 bases and J 4 bases; nucleotides not matched to a gene: 7. The CDR3 sequence is 16 residues long. The CDR3 is CASSLLRGQLNEKLFF. The CDR3, as DNA: TGTGCCAGCAGTTTACTTCGGGGACAGCTTAATGAAAAACTGTTTTTT.

This clonotype was counted many times. V is TRBV2 and J is TRBJ1-1, with unresolved D. Trimming pared 6 bases from V and 0 bases from J, leaving 8 bases between. Germline values: CDR1 SNHLY, CDR2 FYNNEI. The CDR3 is 13 residues long. The CDR3 sequence is CASSVDVNTEAFF. The CDR3 DNA sequence: TGTGCCAGCAGCGTAGATGTGAACACTGAAGCTTTCTTT.

This clonotype was detected many times. DNA of the CDR3: TGTGCCAGCAGTTTATATCCGGGCCCGAACACCGGGGAGCTGTTTTTT. Encoded protein: CASSLYPGPNTGELFF. The chain employs TRBV27 and TRBJ2-2, with D unresolved. The CDR3 has 16 residues. The germline V gene has CDR1 MNHEY and CDR2 SMNVEV (reference sequence). Trimming left V 1 base short and J 0 bases short, with 9 bases between.

V gene TRBV20-1 combines with J gene TRBJ2-2; D ambiguous. Trimming removed 0 bases at V and 7 bases at J, with 3 bases between. Looked up from germline, CDR1 is DFQATT and CDR2 is SNEGSKA (reference sequence). This CDR3 comprises 11 residues. CDR3 sequence reads: CSAREHGELFF. The CDR3 DNA follows: TGCAGTGCTAGAGAACACGGGGAGCTGTTTTTT.

This clonotype was observed at least ten times. This chain connects TRBV11-2 to TRBJ2-7, with a possible D match to TRBD2 (6 bases). Germline V gene data show CDR1 as SGHAT and CDR2 as FQNNGV. This CDR3 region has 12 residues. V lost 5 bases and J lost 6, with 11 bases in between. CDR3 coding DNA: TGTGCCAGCAGCCGACTAGAGGGCGAGCAGTACTTC. It encodes CASSRLEGEQYF.

In this sample, this clonotype turned up many times. V is TRBV28 and J is TRBJ2-2; tentative D call: TRBD1 (5 bases). Germline lookup yields CDR1 MDHEN and CDR2 SYDVKM. V lost 4 bases and J lost 6, with 9 bases in between. The CDR3 extends over 13 amino acids. CDR3 DNA: TGTGCCAGCAGTTCCAGGGTTCCCGGGGAGCTGTTTTTT. As protein: CASSSRVPGELFF.

This clonotype was counted many times. J is TRBJ1-5 and V is TRBV27, with D perhaps TRBD1 (5 bases). The CDR3 covers 17 residues. Trimming took 5 bases from V and 0 from J, leaving 17 bases between them. CDR1 MNHEY and CDR2 SMNVEV come from the germline V gene (reference sequence). The DNA of the CDR3 is TGTGCCAGCAGTCCCCTGGGGGGTCCATATAGCAATCAGCCCCAGCATTTT. Its translation: CASSPLGGPYSNQPQHF.

The J gene is TRBJ2-1, the V gene TRBV27; TRBD2 matches at 13 bases. CDR3 length: 16 amino acids. The germline V gene encodes CDR1 MNHEY and CDR2 SMNVEV (reference sequence). V shed 9 bases and J 4 bases; nucleotides not matched to a gene: 9. Here the CDR3 reads CASRPLAGGSYNEQFF. In nucleotides, the CDR3 is TGTGCCAGTCGCCCACTAGCGGGAGGGTCGTACAATGAGCAGTTCTTC.

Ten or more counts support this clonotype. The chain combines TRBV6-1 with TRBJ1-1; TRBD1 might be the D (6 bases). The V gene lost 3 bases and the J gene lost 8 bases, with 13 bases spanning the gap. The germline V gene has CDR1 MNHNS and CDR2 SASEGT. The CDR3 runs 13 residues. For the CDR3, the DNA is TGTGCCAGCAGTGACCCTCCGGGGGGCGAAGCTTTCTTT. It translates to CASSDPPGGEAFF.

In its sample, this clonotype was seen a few times. V gene TRBV19 combines with J gene TRBJ2-7; D not certain. V lost 2 bases, J lost 0 bases, and 8 bases lay in between. The CDR3 has 14 amino acids. In germline, CDR1 is LNHDA, CDR2 SQIVND (reference sequence). CDR3 bases: TGTGCCAGTAGTATAAGCAGGAGCTCCTACGAGCAGTACTTC. This encodes CASSISRSSYEQYF.

This clonotype has just a few counts. J is TRBJ2-7 and V is TRBV4-2, with 9 nucleotides matching TRBD1. CDR3 length: 16 residues. J gave up 5 bases and V 0 bases, and 8 bases lay outside the gene matches. Looked up from germline, CDR1 is LGHNA and CDR2 is YNFKEQ. The chain's CDR3 is CASSQDAGTGTNEQYF. CDR3 DNA sequence: TGTGCCAGCAGCCAAGATGCCGGGACAGGGACAAACGAGCAGTACTTC.

This chain connects TRBV6-1 to TRBJ2-7; no firm D call. V gave up 1 base and J gave up 7 bases, with 23 bases separating them. The CDR3 loop spans 17 amino acids. The V gene's germline CDR1 is MNHNS and CDR2 SASEGT. The CDR3 DNA follows: TGTGCCAGCAGTGAAGACCCATCCCGCGTGCTTTTTATAGAGCAGTACTTC. Its protein product is CASSEDPSRVLFIEQYF.

This clonotype has only a few counts. The genes are TRBV30 and TRBJ1-1; TRBD1 matches at 7 bases. After removal of 4 bases from V and 3 bases from J, the junction contained 5 bases not matched to a gene. The germline V gene encodes CDR1 GTSNPN and CDR2 SVGIG (reference sequence). This CDR3 region has 13 residues. The CDR3 spells CAWTYRGDTEAFF. The CDR3 region has the DNA TGTGCCTGGACCTACAGGGGTGACACTGAAGCTTTCTTT.

The V call is TRBV5-1, the J call TRBJ2-6; possible D gene TRBD1, 5 bases. The germline gives CDR1 SGHRS, CDR2 YFSETQ. CDR3 size: 22 residues. Trimming cost V 2 bases and J 0 bases, with 27 bases left between them. The CDR3 DNA reads as TGCGCCAGCAGCTTAGGACCGCCGGGCAGGGCCGTCTCCAACTCTGGGGCCAACGTCCTGACTTTC. This encodes CASSLGPPGRAVSNSGANVLTF.

This clonotype was seen more than once but under ten times. The chain is built from TRBV6-1 and TRBJ2-7, with a tentative D call TRBD2 (5 bases). The CDR3 length is 15 residues. V was clipped by 5 bases and J by 4 bases, with 18 bases between them. CDR1 and CDR2 from the germline V gene are MNHNS and SASEGT. Written as DNA, the CDR3 is TGTGCCAGCAGTCCCTCCGGACTGATTGGATACGAGCAGTACTTC. Its translation: CASSPSGLIGYEQYF.

Only a few counts were recorded for this clonotype. The rearrangement joins TRBV7-2 to TRBJ2-7; D remains ambiguous. V was pared by 0 bases and J by 0 bases, with 12 bases between. Per the germline V gene, CDR1 is SGHTA and CDR2 is FQGNSA. The CDR3 is 16 residues long. The CDR3 protein is CASSLASVTPSYEQYF. Here the CDR3 DNA reads TGTGCCAGCAGCTTAGCGTCGGTTACCCCCTCCTACGAGCAGTACTTC.

The gene calls are TRBV7-9 and TRBJ1-3; possible D gene TRBD1, 5 bases. The CDR3 contains 16 residues. V was clipped by 1 base and J by 1 base, with 11 bases between them. In germline, CDR1 is SEHNR, CDR2 FQNEAQ (reference sequence). For the CDR3, the DNA is TGTGCCAGCAGCTTAGATCGCAGGGCATCTGGAAACACCATATATTTT. It codes for CASSLDRRASGNTIYF.

This clonotype came up a few times. This chain uses TRBV7-2 with TRBJ1-6; D ambiguous. V lost 1 base and J 5 bases, leaving 15 bases between the germline ends. The CDR3 loop spans 17 amino acids. Germline loops: CDR1 SGHTA, CDR2 FQGNSA. CDR3 in DNA: TGTGCCAGCAGCTTAGGAGTATCGAGACCAGATAATTCACCCCTCCACTTT. This codes for CASSLGVSRPDNSPLHF.

This clonotype has ten or more counts. J is TRBJ1-2 and V is TRBV28; D is possibly TRBD1 (5 bases). V was pared by 6 bases and J by 6 bases, with 17 bases between. CDR1 and CDR2 (germline): MDHEN, SYDVKM. There are 14 residues in the CDR3. The CDR3 coding sequence is TGTGCCAGCAGCTCCAGTTGGGACGGGCATGGCTACACCTTC. The encoded protein is CASSSSWDGHGYTF.

This clonotype was seen more than once but under ten times. The chain employs TRBV6-2 or TRBV6-3 and TRBJ1-1, with D possibly matching TRBD1 (6 bases). This CDR3 spans 20 amino acids. Germline-derived CDR1 and CDR2 are MNHEY and SVGEGT. V was clipped by 6 bases and J by 1 base, with 30 bases between them. CDR3: CASSLRGGDSTSSKNTEAFF. CDR3 nucleotide sequence: TGTGCCAGCAGCTTAAGGGGGGGAGACAGCACATCCAGCAAGAACACTGAAGCTTTCTTT.

This clonotype was picked up a small number of times. The chain is built from TRBV27 and TRBJ2-2, with D unresolved. The germline CDR1 and CDR2 sequences are MNHEY and SMNVEV (reference sequence). CDR3 size: 13 residues. V lost 6 bases and J lost 3, with 8 bases in between. The CDR3 loop is CASRDSHTGELFF. CDR3 DNA: TGTGCCAGCAGGGATAGCCACACCGGGGAGCTGTTTTTT.

The rearrangement links TRBV29-1 to TRBJ2-2; no firm D call. Germline V gene data show CDR1 as SQVTM and CDR2 as ANQGSEA. There are 12 residues in the CDR3. Trimming took 4 bases from V and 5 from J, leaving 8 bases between them. The CDR3 protein is CSVVWVTGELFF. The CDR3 nucleotides are TGCAGCGTTGTTTGGGTGACCGGGGAGCTGTTTTTT.

This clonotype was detected only a few times. V usage is TRBV10-3 and J usage is TRBJ1-1, with 9 bases aligning to TRBD1. After removal of 7 bases from V and 4 bases from J, the junction contained 4 bases not matched to a gene. Germline CDR1 and CDR2: ENHRY and SYGVKD. CDR3 length: 13 amino acids. Here the CDR3 reads CAITSDRGTEAFF. CDR3 DNA: TGTGCCATCACCTCGGACAGGGGCACTGAAGCTTTCTTT.

This clonotype has a handful of counts. A read error is possible here, since a much larger clone lies one base away. V is TRBV5-1 and J is TRBJ1-4, with D maybe TRBD1 (6 bases). This CDR3 is 14 amino acids long. Germline CDR1 SGHRS, CDR2 YFSETQ. The CDR3 DNA sequence: TGCGCCGGCAGCTTGGCACAGGGAAATGAAAAACTGTTTTTT. Its protein product is CAGSLAQGNEKLFF.

The J gene is TRBJ2-2, the V gene TRBV12-3 or TRBV12-4, with 11 bases matching TRBD1. This CDR3 is 15 amino acids long. J gave up 7 bases and V 0 bases, and 1 base lay outside the gene matches. The DNA for the CDR3 is TGTGCCAGCAGTTTAGCCGGGACAGGGGGCGGGGAGCTGTTTTTT. It is translated as CASSLAGTGGGELFF.